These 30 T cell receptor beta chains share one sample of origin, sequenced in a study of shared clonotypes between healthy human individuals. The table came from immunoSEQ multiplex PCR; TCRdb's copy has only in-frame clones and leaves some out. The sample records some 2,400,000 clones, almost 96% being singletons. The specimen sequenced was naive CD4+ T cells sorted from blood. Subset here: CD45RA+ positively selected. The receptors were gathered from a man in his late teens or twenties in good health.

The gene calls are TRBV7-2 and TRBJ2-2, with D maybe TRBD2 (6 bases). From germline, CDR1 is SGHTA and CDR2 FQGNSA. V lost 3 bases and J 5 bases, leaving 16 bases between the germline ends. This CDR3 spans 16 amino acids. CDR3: CASSFVLALWTGELFF. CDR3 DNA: TGTGCCAGCAGCTTCGTGCTAGCGCTGTGGACCGGGGAGCTGTTTTTT. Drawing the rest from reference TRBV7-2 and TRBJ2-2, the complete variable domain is GAGVSQSPSNKVTEKGKDVELRCDPISGHTALYWYRQSLGQGLEFLIYFQGNSAPDKSGLPSDRFSAERTGGSVSTLTIQRTQQEDSAVYLCASSFVLALWTGELFFGEGSRLTVL.

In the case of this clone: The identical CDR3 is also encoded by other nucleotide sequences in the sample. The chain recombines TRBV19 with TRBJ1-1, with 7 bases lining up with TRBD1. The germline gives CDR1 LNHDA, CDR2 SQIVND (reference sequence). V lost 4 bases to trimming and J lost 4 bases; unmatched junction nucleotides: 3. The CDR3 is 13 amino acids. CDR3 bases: TGTGCCAGTAGTACCTCAGGGGGCACTGAAGCTTTCTTT. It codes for CASSTSGGTEAFF.

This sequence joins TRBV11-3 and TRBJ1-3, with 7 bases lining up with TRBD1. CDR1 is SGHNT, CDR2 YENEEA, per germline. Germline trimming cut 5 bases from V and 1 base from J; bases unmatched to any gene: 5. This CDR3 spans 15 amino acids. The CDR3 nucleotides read TGTGCCAGCAGCATATCACAGGGGTCTGGAAACACCATATATTTT. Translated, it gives CASSISQGSGNTIYF. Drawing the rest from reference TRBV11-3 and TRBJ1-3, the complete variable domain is EAGVVQSPRYKIIEKKQPVAFWCNPISGHNTLYWYLQNLGQGPELLIRYENEEAVDDSQLPKDRFSAERLKGVDSTLKIQPAELGDSAVYLCASSISQGSGNTIYFGEGSWLTVV.

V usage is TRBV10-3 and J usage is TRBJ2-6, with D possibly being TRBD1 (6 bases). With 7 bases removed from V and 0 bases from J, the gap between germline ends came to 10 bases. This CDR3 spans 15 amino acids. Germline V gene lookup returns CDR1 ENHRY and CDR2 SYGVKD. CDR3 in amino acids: CAITKDSSGANVLTF. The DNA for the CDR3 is TGTGCCATCACTAAGGACAGCTCTGGGGCCAACGTCCTGACTTTC.

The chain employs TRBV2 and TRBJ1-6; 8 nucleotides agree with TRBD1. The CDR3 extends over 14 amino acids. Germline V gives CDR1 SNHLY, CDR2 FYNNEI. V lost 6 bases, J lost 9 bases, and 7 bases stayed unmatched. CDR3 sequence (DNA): TGTGCCAGCAGGGAACAGGGGGTTAGTTCACCCCTCCACTTT. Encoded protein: CASREQGVSSPLHF.

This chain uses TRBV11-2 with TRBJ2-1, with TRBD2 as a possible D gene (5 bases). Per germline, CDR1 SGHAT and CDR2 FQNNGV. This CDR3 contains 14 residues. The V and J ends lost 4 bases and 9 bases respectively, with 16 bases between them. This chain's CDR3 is CASSSSTPSGEQFF. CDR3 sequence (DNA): TGTGCCAGCAGCTCGAGTACCCCGAGCGGTGAGCAGTTCTTC.

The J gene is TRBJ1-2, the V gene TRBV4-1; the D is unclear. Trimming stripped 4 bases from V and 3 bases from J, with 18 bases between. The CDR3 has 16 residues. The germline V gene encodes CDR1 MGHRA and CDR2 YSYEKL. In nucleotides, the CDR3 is TGCGCCAGCAGCCCCGGATTAAGCCCTACCTACTATGGCTACACCTTC. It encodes CASSPGLSPTYYGYTF.

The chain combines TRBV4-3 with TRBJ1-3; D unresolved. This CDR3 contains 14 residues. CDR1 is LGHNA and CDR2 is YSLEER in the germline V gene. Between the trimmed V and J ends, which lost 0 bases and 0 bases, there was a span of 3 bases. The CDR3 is CASSQDLSGNTIYF. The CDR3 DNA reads TGCGCCAGCAGCCAAGATCTCTCTGGAAACACCATATATTTT.

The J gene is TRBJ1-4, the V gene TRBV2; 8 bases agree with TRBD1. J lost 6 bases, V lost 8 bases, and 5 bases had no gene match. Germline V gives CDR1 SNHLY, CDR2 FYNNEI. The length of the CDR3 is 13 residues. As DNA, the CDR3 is TGTGCCAGCCACCAGGGGGCCTATGAAAAACTGTTTTTT. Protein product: CASHQGAYEKLFF.

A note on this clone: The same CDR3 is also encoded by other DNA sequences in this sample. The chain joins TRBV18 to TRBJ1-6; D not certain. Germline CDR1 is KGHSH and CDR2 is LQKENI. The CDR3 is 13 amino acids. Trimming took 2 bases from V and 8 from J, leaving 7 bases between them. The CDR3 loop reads CASSPGRDSPLHF. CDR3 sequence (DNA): TGTGCCAGCTCACCAGGTCGGGATTCACCCCTCCACTTT.

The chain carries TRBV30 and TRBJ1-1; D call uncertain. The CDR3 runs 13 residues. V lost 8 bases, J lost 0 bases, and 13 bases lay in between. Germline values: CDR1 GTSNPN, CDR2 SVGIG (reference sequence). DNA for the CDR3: TGTGCCCGAGGTTCTGGGATGAACACTGAAGCTTTCTTT. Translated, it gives CARGSGMNTEAFF.

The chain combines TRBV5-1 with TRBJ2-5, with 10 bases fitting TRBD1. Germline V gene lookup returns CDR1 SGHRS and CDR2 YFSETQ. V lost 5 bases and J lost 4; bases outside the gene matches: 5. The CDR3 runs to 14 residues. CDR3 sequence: CASRWDRGVETQYF. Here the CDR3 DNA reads TGCGCCAGCAGATGGGACAGGGGTGTAGAGACCCAGTACTTC. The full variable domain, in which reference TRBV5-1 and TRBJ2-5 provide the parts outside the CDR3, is KAGVTQTPRYLIKTRGQQVTLSCSPISGHRSVSWYQQTPGQGLQFLFEYFSETQRNKGNFPGRFSGRQFSNSRSEMNVSTLELGDSALYLCASRWDRGVETQYFGPGTRLLVL.

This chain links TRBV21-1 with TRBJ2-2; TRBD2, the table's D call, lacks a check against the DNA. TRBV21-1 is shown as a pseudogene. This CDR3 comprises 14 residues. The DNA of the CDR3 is TGTGCCAGCAGCAAAGGAGAAACCACCGGGGAGCTGTTTTTT. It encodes CASSKGETTGELFF.

The CDR3: CAISVGAVTYEQYF. CDR3 sequence (DNA): TGTGCCATCAGTGTTGGGGCGGTAACCTACGAGCAGTACTTC. The chain has TRBV10-3 and TRBJ2-7, with D possibly being TRBD1 (5 bases). Deletions cut 4 bases from V and 2 bases from J, with 12 bases between. The CDR3 loop spans 14 amino acids. Germline lookup yields CDR1 ENHRY and CDR2 SYGVKD.

The DNA of the CDR3 is TGTGCCAGCAGTTTATACCCCGGACAACAATACGAGCAGTACTTC. Translation gives CASSLYPGQQYEQYF. This chain connects TRBV27 to TRBJ2-7; maybe TRBD1 (5 bases). The CDR3 sequence is 15 residues long. With 1 base removed from V and 4 bases from J, the gap between germline ends came to 14 bases. Germline assignment: CDR1 MNHEY and CDR2 SMNVEV (reference sequence).

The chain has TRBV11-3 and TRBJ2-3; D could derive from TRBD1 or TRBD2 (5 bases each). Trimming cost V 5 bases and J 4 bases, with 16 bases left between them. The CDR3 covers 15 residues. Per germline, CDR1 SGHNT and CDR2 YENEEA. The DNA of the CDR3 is TGTGCCAGCAGCCACCGGGACGTTGCTTCAGATACGCAGTATTTT. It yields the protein CASSHRDVASDTQYF.

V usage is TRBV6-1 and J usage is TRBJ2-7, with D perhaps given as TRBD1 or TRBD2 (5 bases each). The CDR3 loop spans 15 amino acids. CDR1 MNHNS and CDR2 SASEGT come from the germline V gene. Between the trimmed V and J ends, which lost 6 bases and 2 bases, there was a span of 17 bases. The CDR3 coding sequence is TGTGCCAGCAGGGTTGGGACCGCCCCGACCTACGAGCAGTACTTC. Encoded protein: CASRVGTAPTYEQYF.

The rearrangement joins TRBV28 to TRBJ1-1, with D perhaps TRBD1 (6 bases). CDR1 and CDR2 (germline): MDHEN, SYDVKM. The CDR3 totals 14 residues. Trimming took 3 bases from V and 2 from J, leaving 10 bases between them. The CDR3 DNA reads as TGTGCCAGCAGTTTCTACAGGGACAACACTGAAGCTTTCTTT. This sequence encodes CASSFYRDNTEAFF.

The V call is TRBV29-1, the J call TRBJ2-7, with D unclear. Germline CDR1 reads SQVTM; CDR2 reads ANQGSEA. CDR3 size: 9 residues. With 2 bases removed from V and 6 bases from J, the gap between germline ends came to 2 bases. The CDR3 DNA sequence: TGCAGCGTTGAAACCGAGCAGTACTTC. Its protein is CSVETEQYF.

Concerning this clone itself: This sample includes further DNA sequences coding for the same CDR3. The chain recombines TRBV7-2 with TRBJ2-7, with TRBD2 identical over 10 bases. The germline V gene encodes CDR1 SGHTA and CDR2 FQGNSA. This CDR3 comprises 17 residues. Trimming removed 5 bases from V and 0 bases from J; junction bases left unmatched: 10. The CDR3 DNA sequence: TGTGCCAGCAGCCTGTATTTAGCGGGGGGCCTCTCCTACGAGCAGTACTTC. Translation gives CASSLYLAGGLSYEQYF.

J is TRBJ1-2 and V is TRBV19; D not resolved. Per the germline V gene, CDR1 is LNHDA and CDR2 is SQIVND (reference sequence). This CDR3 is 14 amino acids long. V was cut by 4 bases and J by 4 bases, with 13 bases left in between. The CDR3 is CASSTGTHGYGYTF. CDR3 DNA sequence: TGTGCCAGTAGTACGGGTACTCACGGCTATGGCTACACCTTC.

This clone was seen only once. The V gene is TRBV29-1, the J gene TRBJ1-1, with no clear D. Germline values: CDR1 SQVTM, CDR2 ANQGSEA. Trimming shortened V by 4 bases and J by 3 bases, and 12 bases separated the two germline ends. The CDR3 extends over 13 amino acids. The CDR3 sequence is CSVGFHRDTEAFF. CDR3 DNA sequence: TGCAGCGTTGGTTTCCATCGGGACACTGAAGCTTTCTTT.

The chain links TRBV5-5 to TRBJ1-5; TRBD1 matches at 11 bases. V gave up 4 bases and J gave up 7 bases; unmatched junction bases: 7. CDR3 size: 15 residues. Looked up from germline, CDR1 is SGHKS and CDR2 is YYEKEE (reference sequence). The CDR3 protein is CASSKDRGREQPQHF. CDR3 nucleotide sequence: TGTGCCAGCAGCAAGGACAGGGGGCGGGAGCAGCCCCAGCATTTT.

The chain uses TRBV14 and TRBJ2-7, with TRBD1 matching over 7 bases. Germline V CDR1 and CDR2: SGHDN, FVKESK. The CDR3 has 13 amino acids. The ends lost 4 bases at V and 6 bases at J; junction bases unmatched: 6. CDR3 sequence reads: CASSRGQSSEQYF. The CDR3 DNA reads TGTGCCAGCAGCCGGGGACAGTCGAGCGAGCAGTACTTC.

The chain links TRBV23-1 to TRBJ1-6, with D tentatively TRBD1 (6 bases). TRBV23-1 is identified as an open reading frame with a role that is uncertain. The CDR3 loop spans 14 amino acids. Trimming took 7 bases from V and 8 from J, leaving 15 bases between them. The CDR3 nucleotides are TGCGCCAGCACGGTGACAGGTCATTATTCACCCCTCCACTTT. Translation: CASTVTGHYSPLHF.

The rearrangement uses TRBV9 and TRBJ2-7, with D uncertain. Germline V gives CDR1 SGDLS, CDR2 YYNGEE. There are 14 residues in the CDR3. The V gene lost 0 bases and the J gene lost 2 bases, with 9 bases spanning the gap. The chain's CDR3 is CASSVGAEAYEQYF. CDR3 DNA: TGTGCCAGCAGCGTAGGGGCGGAAGCCTACGAGCAGTACTTC.

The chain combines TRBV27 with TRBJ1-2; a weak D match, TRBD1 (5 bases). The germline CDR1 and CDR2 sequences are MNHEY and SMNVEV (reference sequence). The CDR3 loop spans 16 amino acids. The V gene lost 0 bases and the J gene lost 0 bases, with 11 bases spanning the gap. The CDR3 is CASSLSWWTTNYGYTF. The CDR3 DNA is TGTGCCAGCAGTTTATCGTGGTGGACAACTAACTATGGCTACACCTTC.

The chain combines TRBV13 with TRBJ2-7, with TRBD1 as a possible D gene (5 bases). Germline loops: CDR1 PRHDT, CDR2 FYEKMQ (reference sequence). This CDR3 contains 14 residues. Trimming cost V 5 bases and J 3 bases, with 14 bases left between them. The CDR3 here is CASSRRGRFYEQYF. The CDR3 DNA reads TGTGCCAGCAGCCGTAGGGGCCGGTTCTACGAGCAGTACTTC.

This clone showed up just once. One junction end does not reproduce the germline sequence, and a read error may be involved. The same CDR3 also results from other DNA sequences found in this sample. The CDR3 protein is CASSLAGSYNEQFF. The CDR3 region has the DNA TGTGCCAGCAGCCTAGCGGGGTCCTACAATGAGCAGTTCTTC. The V and J genes are TRBV7-9 and TRBJ2-1, with 9 bases matching TRBD2. The CDR3 is made up of 14 amino acids. The germline V gene encodes CDR1 SEHNR and CDR2 FQNEAQ (reference sequence).

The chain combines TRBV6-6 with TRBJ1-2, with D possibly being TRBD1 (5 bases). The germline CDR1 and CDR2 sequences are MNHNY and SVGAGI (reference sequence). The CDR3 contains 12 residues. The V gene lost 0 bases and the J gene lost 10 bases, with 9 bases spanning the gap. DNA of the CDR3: TGTGCCAGCAGTTACTCTTCGGGGCTCTACACCTTC. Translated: CASSYSSGLYTF.